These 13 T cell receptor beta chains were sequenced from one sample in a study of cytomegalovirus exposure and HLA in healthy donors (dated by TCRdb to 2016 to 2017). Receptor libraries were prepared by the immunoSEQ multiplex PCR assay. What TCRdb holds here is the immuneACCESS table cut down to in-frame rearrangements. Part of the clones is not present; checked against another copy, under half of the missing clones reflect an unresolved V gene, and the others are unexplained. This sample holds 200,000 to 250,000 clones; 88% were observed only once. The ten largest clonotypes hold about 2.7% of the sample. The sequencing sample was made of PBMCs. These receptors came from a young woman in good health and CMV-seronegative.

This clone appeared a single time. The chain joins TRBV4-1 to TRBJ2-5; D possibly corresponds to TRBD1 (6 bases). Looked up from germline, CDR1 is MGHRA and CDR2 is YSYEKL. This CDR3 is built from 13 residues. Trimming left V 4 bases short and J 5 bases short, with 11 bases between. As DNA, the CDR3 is TGCGCCAGCAGCCGACTGAGGGGGGAGACCCAGTACTTC. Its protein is CASSRLRGETQYF.

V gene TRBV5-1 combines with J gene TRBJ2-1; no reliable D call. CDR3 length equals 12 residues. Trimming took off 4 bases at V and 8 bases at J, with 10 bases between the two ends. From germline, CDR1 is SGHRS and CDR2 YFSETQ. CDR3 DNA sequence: TGCGCCAGCAGCCTCCCGTCCCATGAGCAGTTCTTC. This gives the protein CASSLPSHEQFF. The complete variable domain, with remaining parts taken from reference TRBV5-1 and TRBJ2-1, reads KAGVTQTPRYLIKTRGQQVTLSCSPISGHRSVSWYQQTPGQGLQFLFEYFSETQRNKGNFPGRFSGRQFSNSRSEMNVSTLELGDSALYLCASSLPSHEQFFGPGTRLTVL.

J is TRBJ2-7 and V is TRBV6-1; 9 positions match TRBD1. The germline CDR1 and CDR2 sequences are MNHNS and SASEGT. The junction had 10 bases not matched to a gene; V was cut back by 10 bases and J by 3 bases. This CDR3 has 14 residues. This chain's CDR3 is CATRNRGRFYEQYF. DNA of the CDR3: TGTGCCACCAGAAACAGGGGGCGCTTCTACGAGCAGTACTTC.

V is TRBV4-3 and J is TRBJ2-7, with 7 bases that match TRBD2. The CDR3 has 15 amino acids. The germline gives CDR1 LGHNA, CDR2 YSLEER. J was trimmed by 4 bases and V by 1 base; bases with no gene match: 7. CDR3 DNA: TGCGCCAGCAGCCAAGGGCTAGCGGCTCCTTACGAGCAGTACTTC. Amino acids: CASSQGLAAPYEQYF.

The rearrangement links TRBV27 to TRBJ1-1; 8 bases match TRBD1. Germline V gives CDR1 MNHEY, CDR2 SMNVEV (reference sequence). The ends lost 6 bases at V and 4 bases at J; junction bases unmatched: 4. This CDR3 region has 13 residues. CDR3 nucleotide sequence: TGTGCCAGCAGCAGGGGGCCCGCCACTGAAGCTTTCTTT. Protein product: CASSRGPATEAFF.

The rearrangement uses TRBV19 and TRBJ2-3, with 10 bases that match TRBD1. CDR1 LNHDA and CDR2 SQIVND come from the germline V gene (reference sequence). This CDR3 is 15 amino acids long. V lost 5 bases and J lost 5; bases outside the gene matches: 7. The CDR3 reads CASSPRQGAGDTQYF. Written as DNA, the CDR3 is TGTGCCAGTAGTCCACGACAGGGGGCTGGAGATACGCAGTATTTT.

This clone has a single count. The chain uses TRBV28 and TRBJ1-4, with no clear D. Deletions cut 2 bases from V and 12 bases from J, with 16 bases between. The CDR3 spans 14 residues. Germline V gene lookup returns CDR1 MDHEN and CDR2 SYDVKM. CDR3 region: CASSLRGPAPQLFF. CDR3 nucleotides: TGTGCCAGCAGTTTACGAGGGCCGGCCCCCCAACTGTTTTTT.

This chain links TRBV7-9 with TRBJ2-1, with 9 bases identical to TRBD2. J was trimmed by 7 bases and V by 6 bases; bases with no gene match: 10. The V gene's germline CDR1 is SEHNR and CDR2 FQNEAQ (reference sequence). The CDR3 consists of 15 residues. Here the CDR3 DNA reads TGTGCCAGCAGGAACGCGGGAGGGCCTAGTAATGAGCAGTTCTTC. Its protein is CASRNAGGPSNEQFF.

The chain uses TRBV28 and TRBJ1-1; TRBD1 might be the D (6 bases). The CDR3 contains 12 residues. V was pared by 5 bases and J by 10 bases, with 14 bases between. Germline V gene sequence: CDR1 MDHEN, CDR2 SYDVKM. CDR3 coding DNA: TGTGCCAGCAGTCTTACAGGGTCAGGAGCTTTCTTT. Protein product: CASSLTGSGAFF.

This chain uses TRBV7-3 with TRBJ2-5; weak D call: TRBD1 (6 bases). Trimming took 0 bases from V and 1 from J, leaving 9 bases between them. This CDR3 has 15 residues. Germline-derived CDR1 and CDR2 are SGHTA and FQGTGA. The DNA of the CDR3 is TGTGCCAGCAGCTTAACTCTGGACAGCCAAGAGACCCAGTACTTC. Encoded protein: CASSLTLDSQETQYF.

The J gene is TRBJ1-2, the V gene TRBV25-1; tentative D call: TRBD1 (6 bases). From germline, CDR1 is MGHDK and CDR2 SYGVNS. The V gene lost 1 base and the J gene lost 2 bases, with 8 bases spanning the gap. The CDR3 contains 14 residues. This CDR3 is CASSESDSNYGYTF. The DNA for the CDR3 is TGTGCCAGCAGTGAATCGGACAGCAACTATGGCTACACCTTC.

CDR3 DNA sequence: TGTGCCAGCAGTGGGAACAGGAAAGAGACCCAGTACTTC. Translating gives CASSGNRKETQYF. This chain uses TRBV2 with TRBJ2-5, with D possibly matching TRBD1 (5 bases). The CDR3 is 13 residues long. Trimming took 4 bases from V and 3 from J, leaving 9 bases between them. Germline V lookup: CDR1 SNHLY, CDR2 FYNNEI.

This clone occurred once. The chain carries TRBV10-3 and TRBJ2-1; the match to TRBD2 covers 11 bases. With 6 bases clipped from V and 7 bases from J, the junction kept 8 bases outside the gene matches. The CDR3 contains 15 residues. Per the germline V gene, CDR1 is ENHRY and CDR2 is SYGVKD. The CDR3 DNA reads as TGTGCCATCAGGGAACTAGCGGGGGAACTTAATGAGCAGTTCTTC. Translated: CAIRELAGELNEQFF.